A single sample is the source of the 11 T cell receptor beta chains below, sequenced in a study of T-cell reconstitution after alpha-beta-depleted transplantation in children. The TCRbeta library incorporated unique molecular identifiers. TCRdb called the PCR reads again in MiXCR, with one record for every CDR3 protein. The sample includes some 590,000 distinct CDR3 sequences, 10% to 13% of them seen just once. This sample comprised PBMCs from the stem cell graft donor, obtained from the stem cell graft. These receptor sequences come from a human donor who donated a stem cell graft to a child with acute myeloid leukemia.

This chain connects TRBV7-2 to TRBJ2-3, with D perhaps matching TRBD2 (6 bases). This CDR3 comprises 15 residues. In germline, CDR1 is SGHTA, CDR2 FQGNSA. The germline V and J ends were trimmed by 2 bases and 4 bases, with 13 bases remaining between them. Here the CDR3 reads CASSLNPSAPDTQYF. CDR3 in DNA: TGTGCCAGCAGCTTAAACCCTAGCGCGCCAGATACGCAGTATTTT.

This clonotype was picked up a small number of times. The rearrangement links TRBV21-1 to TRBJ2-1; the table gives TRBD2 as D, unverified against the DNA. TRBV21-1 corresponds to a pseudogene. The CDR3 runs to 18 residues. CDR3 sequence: CASRRGSSGVGSYNEQFF. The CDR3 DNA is TGTGCCAGCAGGAGGGGTTCTAGCGGGGTCGGCTCCTACAATGAGCAGTTCTTC.

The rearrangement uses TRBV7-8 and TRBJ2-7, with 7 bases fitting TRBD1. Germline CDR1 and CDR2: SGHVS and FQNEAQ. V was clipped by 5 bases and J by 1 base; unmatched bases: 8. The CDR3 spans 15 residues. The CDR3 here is CASSQEQGSSYEQYF. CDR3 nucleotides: TGTGCCAGCAGCCAAGAACAGGGGTCGTCCTACGAGCAGTACTTC.

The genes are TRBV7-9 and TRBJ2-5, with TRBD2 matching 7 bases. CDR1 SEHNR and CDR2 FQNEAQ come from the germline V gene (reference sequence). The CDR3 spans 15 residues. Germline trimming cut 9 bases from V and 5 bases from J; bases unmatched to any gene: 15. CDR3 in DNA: TGTGCCAGTCCGCCGGGGGGTTCCAGTTCGGAGACCCAGTACTTC. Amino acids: CASPPGGSSSETQYF.

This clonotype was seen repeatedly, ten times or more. CDR3 in DNA: TGTGCCAGCAGAACCCCACGACAGGGGGCTGTCTATGGCTACACCTTC. Translated: CASRTPRQGAVYGYTF. The rearrangement joins TRBV6-1 to TRBJ1-2, with 10 bases that match TRBD1. CDR1 is MNHNS and CDR2 is SASEGT in the germline V gene. The CDR3 has 16 amino acids. V lost 6 bases and J lost 4; bases outside the gene matches: 11.

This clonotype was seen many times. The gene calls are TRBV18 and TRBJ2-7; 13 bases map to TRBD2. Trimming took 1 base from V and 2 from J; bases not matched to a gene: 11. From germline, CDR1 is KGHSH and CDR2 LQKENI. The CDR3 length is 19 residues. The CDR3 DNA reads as TGTGCCAGCTCACCACTAGTAGTAACTAGCGGGAGGGCGGCCTACGAGCAGTACTTC. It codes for CASSPLVVTSGRAAYEQYF.

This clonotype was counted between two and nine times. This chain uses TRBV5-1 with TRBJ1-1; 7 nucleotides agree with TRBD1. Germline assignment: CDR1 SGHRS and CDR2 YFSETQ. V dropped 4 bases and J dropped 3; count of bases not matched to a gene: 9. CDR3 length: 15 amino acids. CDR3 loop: CASSPKTGLDTEAFF. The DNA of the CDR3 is TGCGCCAGCAGCCCCAAGACAGGGCTCGACACTGAAGCTTTCTTT.

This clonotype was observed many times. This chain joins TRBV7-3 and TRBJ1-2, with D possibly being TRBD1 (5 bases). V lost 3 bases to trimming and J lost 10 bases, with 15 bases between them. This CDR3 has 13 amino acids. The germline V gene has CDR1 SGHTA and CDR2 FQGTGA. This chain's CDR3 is CASSLDRDQAYTF. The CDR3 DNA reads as TGTGCCAGCAGCTTGGACCGGGACCAAGCCTACACCTTC.

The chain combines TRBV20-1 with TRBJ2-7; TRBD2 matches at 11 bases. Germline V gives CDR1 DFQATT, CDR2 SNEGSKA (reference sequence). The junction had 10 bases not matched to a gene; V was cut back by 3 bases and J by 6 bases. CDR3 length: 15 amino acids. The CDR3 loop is CSASTSGSGWGEQYF. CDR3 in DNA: TGCAGTGCTAGTACTAGCGGGAGCGGTTGGGGCGAGCAGTACTTC.

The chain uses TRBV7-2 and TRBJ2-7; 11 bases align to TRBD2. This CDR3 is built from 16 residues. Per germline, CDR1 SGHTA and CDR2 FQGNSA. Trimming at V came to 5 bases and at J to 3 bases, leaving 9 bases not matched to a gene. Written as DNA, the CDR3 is TGTGCCAGCAGCCCCCGGGGACTAGCGGACCTCTACGAGCAGTACTTC. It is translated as CASSPRGLADLYEQYF. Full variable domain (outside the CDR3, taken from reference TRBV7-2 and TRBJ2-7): GAGVSQSPSNKVTEKGKDVELRCDPISGHTALYWYRQSLGQGLEFLIYFQGNSAPDKSGLPSDRFSAERTGGSVSTLTIQRTQQEDSAVYLCASSPRGLADLYEQYFGPGTRLTVT.

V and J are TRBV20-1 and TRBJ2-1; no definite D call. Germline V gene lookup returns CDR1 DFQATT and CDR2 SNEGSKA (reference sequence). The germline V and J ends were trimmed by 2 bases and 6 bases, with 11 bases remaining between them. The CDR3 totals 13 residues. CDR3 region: CSARPVSSNEQFF. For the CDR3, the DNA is TGCAGTGCTAGACCTGTAAGCAGCAATGAGCAGTTCTTC.